Listed here are 31 T cell receptor beta chains from one sample, sequenced in a study of T-cell reconstitution after alpha-beta-depleted transplantation in children. Using unique molecular identifiers, the investigators prepared the TCRbeta library. Each CDR3 protein gets one entry after TCRdb re-called the PCR reads with MiXCR. Seen here are 700,000 to 950,000 distinct CDR3 sequences, less than 20% observed once, and the top ten hold approximately 5%. The sequences come from PBMCs, mostly from graft donor cells, collected 360 days after TCRalphabeta/CD19-depleted stem cell transplant. The receptors were sampled from a male patient under 18 who had a stem cell transplant for acute lymphoblastic leukemia, so the T cells may come from the graft donor.

V is TRBV12-3 or TRBV12-4 and J is TRBJ2-3; 7 nucleotides line up with TRBD1. The CDR3 is made up of 16 amino acids. With V trimmed by 6 bases and J by 2 bases, 11 bases remained unmatched. The CDR3 nucleotides read TGTGCCAGCAGGGGATTCCCGACAGGGTCCACAGATACGCAGTATTTT. Its translation: CASRGFPTGSTDTQYF.

V usage is TRBV5-1 and J usage is TRBJ2-5, with 8 bases aligning to TRBD1. Germline V gene data show CDR1 as SGHRS and CDR2 as YFSETQ. The CDR3 totals 16 residues. The J segment lost 5 bases and the V segment lost 0 bases, leaving 9 bases of the junction unmatched. CDR3 in DNA: TGCGCCAGCAGCTTGGCCCAGGGGGCGGTTCAGGAGACCCAGTACTTC. It yields the protein CASSLAQGAVQETQYF.

This clonotype was counted only a few times. The chain recombines TRBV7-2 with TRBJ2-3; a possible D gene is TRBD1 (6 bases). Germline lookup yields CDR1 SGHTA and CDR2 FQGNSA. The CDR3 covers 16 residues. Trimming left V 1 base short and J 3 bases short, with 14 bases between. DNA of the CDR3: TGTGCCAGCAGCTTAGGCCAGGGGCCATGGACAGATACGCAGTATTTT. This gives the protein CASSLGQGPWTDTQYF.

The chain recombines TRBV20-1 with TRBJ2-2, with a weak D call TRBD1 (7 bases). CDR3 length: 15 residues. The V end was cut by 3 bases, the J end by 4 bases, with 15 bases between. CDR1 and CDR2 (germline): DFQATT, SNEGSKA (reference sequence). CDR3 coding DNA: TGCAGTGCTAGTCGGAGGGGGCGGATCACCGGGGAGCTGTTTTTT. Translating it yields CSASRRGRITGELFF.

There are many counts of this clonotype. The rearrangement links TRBV12-3 or TRBV12-4 to TRBJ2-2; 8 bases line up with TRBD1. Trimming at V came to 3 bases and at J to 10 bases, leaving 7 bases not matched to a gene. This CDR3 contains 14 residues. The CDR3 sequence is CASSLGTGLLELFF. The CDR3 bases are TGTGCCAGCAGTTTGGGGACAGGTCTATTGGAGCTGTTTTTT.

The rearrangement joins TRBV29-1 to TRBJ2-3; D remains unclear. Germline V gene data show CDR1 as SQVTM and CDR2 as ANQGSEA. V was clipped by 1 base and J by 1 base, with 15 bases between them. The CDR3 is 16 amino acids. The CDR3 nucleotides are TGCAGCGTTGAAGCGCGGACGGCCAATCGCACAGATACGCAGTATTTT. It codes for CSVEARTANRTDTQYF.

This clonotype was seen only a few times. The chain employs TRBV5-1 and TRBJ2-5; the match to TRBD2 covers 16 bases. The CDR3 totals 19 residues. Trimming at V came to 4 bases and at J to 2 bases, leaving 11 bases not matched to a gene. Per germline, CDR1 SGHRS and CDR2 YFSETQ. CDR3 DNA: TGCGCCAGCAGCCAGATCCCGGGACTAGCGGGAGGGCCGCAAGAGACCCAGTACTTC. This sequence encodes CASSQIPGLAGGPQETQYF.

This clonotype turned up a few times. The chain links TRBV5-1 to TRBJ2-7; TRBD2 agrees at 10 bases. The CDR3 is 14 amino acids. With V trimmed by 0 bases and J by 4 bases, 1 base remained unmatched. From germline, CDR1 is SGHRS and CDR2 YFSETQ. The CDR3 here is CASSLASGRYEQYF. Here the CDR3 DNA reads TGCGCCAGCAGCTTGGCTAGCGGGAGATACGAGCAGTACTTC.

CDR3 loop: CASSVPPGLAVSYNEQFF. The CDR3 DNA reads TGTGCCAGCAGCGTACCCCCGGGACTAGCGGTTTCCTACAATGAGCAGTTCTTC. The chain joins TRBV9 to TRBJ2-1, with 11 bases fitting TRBD2. J was trimmed by 1 base and V by 1 base; bases with no gene match: 7. Germline loops: CDR1 SGDLS, CDR2 YYNGEE. CDR3 length: 18 residues.

This clonotype has a handful of counts. The chain combines TRBV2 with TRBJ2-1, with 7 bases identical to TRBD2. This CDR3 is 15 amino acids long. V lost 8 bases to trimming and J lost 2 bases; unmatched junction nucleotides: 9. Per the germline V gene, CDR1 is SNHLY and CDR2 is FYNNEI. The CDR3 loop reads CASGRPTSPYNEQFF. In nucleotides, the CDR3 is TGTGCCAGCGGCCGCCCGACTAGCCCCTACAATGAGCAGTTCTTC.

This clonotype was seen a handful of times. The V and J genes are TRBV9 and TRBJ2-6; TRBD1 might be the D (5 bases). Germline V gives CDR1 SGDLS, CDR2 YYNGEE. The CDR3 length is 14 residues. With 6 bases removed from V and 0 bases from J, the gap between germline ends came to 7 bases. DNA for the CDR3: TGTGCCAGCAACAGGTTCTCTGGGGCCAACGTCCTGACTTTC. This translates into CASNRFSGANVLTF.

This clonotype was seen a few times. The chain is built from TRBV5-1 and TRBJ1-1, with a possible D match to TRBD1 (5 bases). CDR1 SGHRS and CDR2 YFSETQ come from the germline V gene. Trimming took 0 bases from V and 1 from J, leaving 10 bases between them. CDR3 size: 15 residues. The CDR3 spells CASSLVPTENTEAFF. In DNA, the CDR3 is TGCGCCAGCAGCTTGGTGCCGACAGAGAACACTGAAGCTTTCTTT.

The chain has TRBV5-4 and TRBJ2-7; the D gene is possibly TRBD1 (6 bases). This CDR3 spans 13 amino acids. V was trimmed by 2 bases and J by 7 bases, leaving 13 bases between them. The V gene's germline CDR1 is SGHNT and CDR2 YYREEE (reference sequence). The CDR3 DNA sequence: TGTGCCAGCAGCTTCCGGGACACCTTGGAGCAGTACTTC. Its protein is CASSFRDTLEQYF.

The rearrangement uses TRBV20-1 and TRBJ2-3; a weak D match, TRBD1 (5 bases). CDR3 size: 12 residues. CDR1 and CDR2 from the germline V gene are DFQATT and SNEGSKA (reference sequence). Trimming took 5 bases from V and 1 from J, leaving 7 bases between them. The CDR3 nucleotides are TGCAGTGCTTCCAGGGGCACAGATACGCAGTATTTT. Translated, it gives CSASRGTDTQYF.

This clonotype appeared many times. V gene TRBV29-1 combines with J gene TRBJ1-1; a possible D gene is TRBD1 (5 bases). Germline-derived CDR1 and CDR2 are SQVTM and ANQGSEA. There are 14 residues in the CDR3. Between the trimmed V and J ends, which lost 6 bases and 0 bases, there was a span of 14 bases. CDR3 region: CSVGAGTVNTEAFF. CDR3 DNA sequence: TGCAGCGTCGGGGCCGGGACGGTGAACACTGAAGCTTTCTTT.

This clonotype has only a few counts. The V and J genes are TRBV20-1 and TRBJ1-2; D is unclear. Germline V CDR1 and CDR2: DFQATT, SNEGSKA (reference sequence). The CDR3 is 17 residues long. V was clipped by 5 bases and J by 4 bases, with 26 bases between them. Here the CDR3 reads CSALHSTTGRRVYGYTF. CDR3 DNA sequence: TGCAGTGCTTTACACTCCACAACGGGGAGGAGGGTCTATGGCTACACCTTC.

V is TRBV19 and J is TRBJ1-4; D not certain. The V gene's germline CDR1 is LNHDA and CDR2 SQIVND (reference sequence). CDR3 length: 13 residues. Between the trimmed V and J ends, which lost 5 bases and 3 bases, there was a span of 7 bases. The CDR3, as DNA: TGTGCCAGTAGTCGTTACGCTAATGAAAAACTGTTTTTT. Translating it yields CASSRYANEKLFF.

This clonotype occurred a few times. V usage is TRBV5-1 and J usage is TRBJ2-3; no reliable D call. This CDR3 comprises 18 residues. V was cut by 0 bases and J by 4 bases, with 21 bases left in between. Germline V CDR1 and CDR2: SGHRS, YFSETQ. CDR3 sequence: CASSLVSINPYEADTQYF. CDR3 DNA: TGCGCCAGCAGCTTGGTGTCTATAAACCCGTATGAGGCAGATACGCAGTATTTT.

V is TRBV20-1 and J is TRBJ2-5, with TRBD2 identical over 7 bases. The germline V gene has CDR1 DFQATT and CDR2 SNEGSKA (reference sequence). Trimming took 1 base from V and 4 from J; bases not matched to a gene: 12. CDR3 size: 16 residues. CDR3 residues: CSARGARREKPETQYF. In DNA, the CDR3 is TGCAGTGCTAGAGGGGCTCGGCGGGAGAAGCCAGAGACCCAGTACTTC.

The rearrangement uses TRBV7-9 and TRBJ1-2; D not certain. Germline-derived CDR1 and CDR2 are SEHNR and FQNEAQ (reference sequence). V was shortened by 3 bases and J by 6 bases, with 14 bases between the two germline ends. This CDR3 contains 14 residues. CDR3 in amino acids: CASSFGSFLNGYTF. As DNA, the CDR3 is TGTGCCAGCAGCTTTGGTAGTTTTTTAAATGGCTACACCTTC.

This clonotype has a handful of counts. This sequence joins TRBV25-1 and TRBJ2-7; a weak D match, TRBD1 (5 bases). Germline loops: CDR1 MGHDK, CDR2 SYGVNS. The CDR3 loop spans 12 amino acids. Trimming stripped 7 bases from V and 7 bases from J, with 14 bases between. In DNA form, the CDR3 reads TGTGCCAGCAAAGGGGCAGCTTATGAGCAGTACTTC. Its protein product is CASKGAAYEQYF.

This clonotype was observed at least ten times. V and J are TRBV12-3 or TRBV12-4 and TRBJ2-3; 8 bases fit TRBD1. The junction had 3 bases not matched to a gene; V was cut back by 4 bases and J by 0 bases. The CDR3 runs 15 residues. CDR3 bases: TGTGCCAGCAGTTGGACAGGGTCAAGCACAGATACGCAGTATTTT. It is translated as CASSWTGSSTDTQYF.

The chain links TRBV9 to TRBJ2-2; the match to TRBD2 covers 13 bases. Germline CDR1 and CDR2: SGDLS and YYNGEE. The length of the CDR3 is 19 residues. Trimming took 0 bases from V and 7 from J; bases not matched to a gene: 12. CDR3 DNA: TGTGCCAGCAGCGTAGTCCCCGGGACTAGCGGGATTCGTGACGGGGAGCTGTTTTTT. Translation gives CASSVVPGTSGIRDGELFF. The full variable domain, completed using reference TRBV9 and TRBJ2-2, is DSGVTQTPKHLITATGQRVTLRCSPRSGDLSVYWYQQSLDQGLQFLIQYYNGEERAKGNILERFSAQQFPDLHSELNLSSLELGDSALYFCASSVVPGTSGIRDGELFFGEGSRLTVL.

Concerning this clonotype itself: A much larger clone differs by one base, so this may be a read error. The rearrangement links TRBV10-3 to TRBJ2-2; D gene ambiguous. The CDR3 consists of 12 residues. Per germline, CDR1 ENHRY and CDR2 SYGVKD. V shed 4 bases and J shed 3 bases, with 3 bases lying between them. CDR3 coding DNA: TGTGCCATCAGTGTAGACACCGGGGAGCTGTTTTTT. Its protein product is CAISVDTGELFF.

There are many counts of this clonotype. The chain joins TRBV27 to TRBJ2-1, with a possible D match to TRBD2 (6 bases). Germline V gene lookup returns CDR1 MNHEY and CDR2 SMNVEV (reference sequence). Trimming cost V 8 bases and J 0 bases, with 8 bases left between them. The CDR3 contains 13 residues. The CDR3: CASQDYSYNEQFF. In DNA, the CDR3 is TGTGCCAGCCAGGACTACTCCTACAATGAGCAGTTCTTC.

This clonotype has just a few counts. V is TRBV7-3 and J is TRBJ2-1; 12 nucleotides line up with TRBD2. The germline V gene has CDR1 SGHTA and CDR2 FQGTGA. CDR3 length: 19 residues. V trimming: 0 bases; J trimming: 1 base; junction bases outside the gene matches: 7. The DNA for the CDR3 is TGTGCCAGCAGCTTAACGAGACTAGCGGGAGCCCCTTCCTACAATGAGCAGTTCTTC. This encodes CASSLTRLAGAPSYNEQFF. Based on the CDR3 plus reference TRBV7-3 and TRBJ2-1, the full variable domain is GAGVSQTPSNKVTEKGKYVELRCDPISGHTALYWYRQSLGQGPEFLIYFQGTGAADDSGLPNDRFFAVRPEGSVSTLKIQRTERGDSAVYLCASSLTRLAGAPSYNEQFFGPGTRLTVL.

The chain carries TRBV7-3 and TRBJ2-1; TRBD2 matches 11 bases. Germline CDR1 reads SGHTA; CDR2 reads FQGTGA. The junction had 5 bases not matched to a gene; V was cut back by 4 bases and J by 0 bases. The CDR3 sequence is 17 residues long. CDR3 in DNA: TGTGCCAGCAGCTCCATGGGACTAGCGGACTCCTACAATGAGCAGTTCTTC. Residues: CASSSMGLADSYNEQFF.

This clonotype occurred many times. This chain joins TRBV7-8 and TRBJ2-1; 10 positions match TRBD2. The CDR3 length is 16 residues. Unmatched junction bases numbered 5, after V lost 0 bases and J lost 6 bases. Germline V gene data show CDR1 as SGHVS and CDR2 as FQNEAQ. CDR3 DNA: TGTGCCAGCAGCTTAGCGGCTAGCGGGAGTTTCAATGAGCAGTTCTTC. This sequence encodes CASSLAASGSFNEQFF.

Only a few counts were recorded for this clonotype. This rearrangement joins TRBV12-3 or TRBV12-4 to TRBJ2-7; D perhaps matches TRBD2 (5 bases). Trimming shortened V by 5 bases and J by 2 bases, and 10 bases separated the two germline ends. The CDR3 is 13 residues long. The CDR3 DNA is TGTGCCAGCAGTCGCGACGGGACCTACGAGCAGTACTTC. Amino acid sequence: CASSRDGTYEQYF.

Only a few counts were recorded for this clonotype. The chain couples TRBV5-1 to TRBJ2-1; 16 bases match TRBD2. Per germline, CDR1 SGHRS and CDR2 YFSETQ. This CDR3 region has 14 residues. In DNA form, the CDR3 reads TGCGATAGCAGCACGGGACTAGCGGGAGGGGAGCAGTTCTTC. Protein: CDSSTGLAGGEQFF.

This clonotype has a handful of counts. The rearrangement links TRBV18 to TRBJ2-4, with a tentative D call TRBD1 (6 bases). Trimming stripped 5 bases from V and 5 bases from J, with 10 bases between. Per germline, CDR1 KGHSH and CDR2 LQKENI. This CDR3 is 13 amino acids long. The CDR3 coding sequence is TGTGCCAGCTCAAGGACAGAACAAAACATTCAGTACTTC. It specifies CASSRTEQNIQYF. Full variable domain (rest looked up from reference TRBV18 and TRBJ2-4): NAGVMQNPRHLVRRRGQEARLRCSPMKGHSHVYWYRQLPEEGLKFMVYLQKENIIDESGMPKERFSAEFPKEGPSILRIQQVVRGDSAAYFCASSRTEQNIQYFGAGTRLSVL.